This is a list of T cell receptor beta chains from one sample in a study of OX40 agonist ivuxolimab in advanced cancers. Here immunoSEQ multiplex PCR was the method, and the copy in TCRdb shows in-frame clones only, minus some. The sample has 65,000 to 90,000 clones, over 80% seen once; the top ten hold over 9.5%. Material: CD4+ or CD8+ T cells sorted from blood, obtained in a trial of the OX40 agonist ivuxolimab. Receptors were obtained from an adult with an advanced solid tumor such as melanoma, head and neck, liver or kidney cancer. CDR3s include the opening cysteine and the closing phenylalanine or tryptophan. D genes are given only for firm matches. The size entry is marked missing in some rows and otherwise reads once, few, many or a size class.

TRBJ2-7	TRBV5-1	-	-	CASSLDDLEQYF	TGCGCCAGCAGCCTGGACGATCTCGAGCAGTACTTC
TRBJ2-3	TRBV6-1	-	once	CASSDYPGGGGTDTQYF	TGTGCCAGCAGTGATTACCCGGGGGGCGGGGGCACAGATACGCAGTATTTT
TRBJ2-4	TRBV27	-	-	CASSSYATEDLAKNIQYF	TGTGCCAGCAGTTCTTATGCCACAGAAGATCTAGCCAAAAACATTCAGTACTTC
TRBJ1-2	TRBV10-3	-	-	CAISDPAGYGYTF	TGTGCCATCAGCGACCCGGCAGGCTATGGCTACACCTTC
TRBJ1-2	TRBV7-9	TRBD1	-	CASSSGGGYTF	TGTGCCAGCAGTTCAGGGGGTGGCTACACCTTC
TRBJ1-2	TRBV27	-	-	CASGPSYGYTF	TGTGCCAGCGGGCCTTCCTATGGCTACACCTTC
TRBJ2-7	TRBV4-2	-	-	CASSQATHEYYEQYF	TGTGCCAGCAGCCAAGCGACACACGAGTACTACGAGCAGTACTTC
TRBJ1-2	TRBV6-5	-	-	CASSYLGGPGYGYTF	TGTGCCAGCAGTTACCTCGGGGGGCCCGGCTATGGCTACACCTTC
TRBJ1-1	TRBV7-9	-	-	CASSLESRAAEAFF	TGTGCCAGCAGCTTAGAAAGCAGGGCTGCTGAAGCTTTCTTT
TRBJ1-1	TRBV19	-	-	CASSITLNEAFF	TGTGCCAGTAGTATAACCCTTAACGAGGCTTTCTTT
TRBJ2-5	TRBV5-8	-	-	CASSLGRETQYF	TGTGCCAGCAGCTTGGGACGCGAGACCCAGTACTTC
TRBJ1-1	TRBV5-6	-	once	CASRPRRFMNTEAFF	TGTGCCAGCAGGCCTCGACGGTTTATGAACACTGAAGCTTTCTTT
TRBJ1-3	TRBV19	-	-	CASSIATRGGNTIYF	TGTGCCAGTAGTATTGCGACACGAGGTGGAAACACCATATATTTT
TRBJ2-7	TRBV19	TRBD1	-	CASSPLWTGVNYEQYF	TGTGCCAGTAGTCCTTTGTGGACAGGGGTTAACTACGAGCAGTACTTC
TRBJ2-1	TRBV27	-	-	CASSLSRRALDEQFF	TGTGCCAGCAGTTTATCTAGGCGGGCATTAGATGAGCAGTTCTTC
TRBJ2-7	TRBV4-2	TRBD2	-	CASSQDIGSGRPHEQYF	TGTGCCAGCAGCCAAGATATCGGTAGCGGGAGGCCCCACGAGCAGTACTTC
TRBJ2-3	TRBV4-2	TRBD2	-	CASSQDPWGGLAGGPGTDTQYF	TGTGCCAGCAGCCAAGACCCATGGGGCGGACTAGCGGGAGGGCCGGGAACAGATACGCAGTATTTT
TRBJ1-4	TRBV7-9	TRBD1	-	CASSGWTGGVEKLFF	TGTGCCAGCAGCGGATGGACAGGGGGAGTCGAAAAACTGTTTTTT
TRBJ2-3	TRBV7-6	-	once	CASSSAGIQAISTDTQYF	TGTGCCAGCAGCTCGGCGGGTATACAAGCGATTAGCACAGATACGCAGTATTTT
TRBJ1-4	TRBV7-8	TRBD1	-	CASSPRPPGTGANEKLFF	TGTGCCAGCAGCCCCAGACCTCCCGGGACAGGGGCGAATGAAAAACTGTTTTTT
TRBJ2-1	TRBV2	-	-	CASSEPPTSLF	TGTGCCAGCAGTGAACCTCCGACTAGTCTCTTC
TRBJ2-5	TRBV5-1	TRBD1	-	CASSQTGNRETQYF	TGCGCCAGCAGTCAGACAGGGAATAGGGAGACCCAGTACTTC
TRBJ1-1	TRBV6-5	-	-	CASSSGATEAFF	TGTGCCAGCAGTTCCGGGGCCACTGAAGCTTTCTTT
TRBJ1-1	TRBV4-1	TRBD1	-	CASNLPGQGITEAFF	TGCGCCAGCAACCTACCGGGACAGGGGATAACTGAAGCTTTCTTT
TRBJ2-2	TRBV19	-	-	CASSMGGRSTGELFF	TGTGCCAGTAGTATGGGGGGAAGGAGCACCGGGGAGCTGTTTTTT
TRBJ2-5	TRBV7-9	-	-	CASSSQDRRETQYF	TGTGCCAGCAGCTCGCAAGACCGGCGAGAGACCCAGTACTTC
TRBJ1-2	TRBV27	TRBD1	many	CASSPSGQGAVFGYTF	TGTGCCAGCAGTCCGTCCGGACAGGGGGCGGTGTTTGGCTACACCTTC
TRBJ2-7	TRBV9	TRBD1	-	CASSGGTGTGPDEQYF	TGTGCCAGCAGCGGTGGGACCGGGACAGGGCCCGACGAGCAGTACTTC
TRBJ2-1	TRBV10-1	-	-	CASSEPGLNEQFF	TGCGCCAGCAGTGAGCCCGGCCTCAATGAGCAGTTCTTC
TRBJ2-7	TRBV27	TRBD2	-	CASSSQLADYEQYF	TGTGCCAGCAGCTCCCAGCTAGCGGACTACGAGCAGTACTTC
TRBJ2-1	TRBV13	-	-	CASSSKTRLEFWEQFF	TGTGCCAGCAGCTCGAAGACGAGACTTGAGTTTTGGGAGCAGTTCTTC
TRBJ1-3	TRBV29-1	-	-	CSVFGDAGNTIYF	TGCAGCGTCTTCGGGGACGCTGGAAACACCATATATTTT
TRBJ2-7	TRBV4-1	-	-	CASSQRIGEQYF	TGCGCCAGCAGCCAAAGGATAGGCGAGCAGTACTTC
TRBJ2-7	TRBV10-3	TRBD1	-	CAISLGQSYEQYF	TGTGCCATCAGCCTGGGACAGTCCTACGAGCAGTACTTC
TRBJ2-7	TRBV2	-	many	CATVGWGYEQYF	TGTGCGACAGTGGGATGGGGCTACGAGCAGTACTTC
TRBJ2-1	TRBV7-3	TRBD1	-	CASSQGANSYNEQFF	TGTGCCAGCAGTCAGGGGGCCAACTCCTACAATGAGCAGTTCTTC
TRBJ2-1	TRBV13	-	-	CASSNRSDEQFF	TGTGCCAGCAGCAATAGGTCAGATGAGCAGTTCTTC
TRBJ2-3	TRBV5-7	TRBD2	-	CASSLTLADTDTQYF	TGTGCCAGCTCTTTGACCCTAGCGGACACAGATACGCAGTATTTT
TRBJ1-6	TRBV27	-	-	CASSLVEYNSPLHF	TGTGCCAGCAGTTTAGTGGAATATAATTCACCCCTCCACTTT
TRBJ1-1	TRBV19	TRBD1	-	CASSIGTGGMTEAFF	TGTGCCAGTAGTATAGGGACAGGGGGCATGACTGAAGCTTTCTTT
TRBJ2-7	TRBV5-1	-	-	CASSRGGEQYF	TGCGCCAGCAGTCGAGGAGGCGAGCAGTACTTC
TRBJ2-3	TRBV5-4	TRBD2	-	CASSFRGGRADTQYF	TGTGCCAGCAGTTTTCGGGGGGGGCGGGCAGATACGCAGTATTTT
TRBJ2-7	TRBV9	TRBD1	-	CASSVDRGLTYEQYF	TGTGCCAGCAGCGTTGACAGGGGATTAACCTACGAGCAGTACTTC
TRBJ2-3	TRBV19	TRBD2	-	CASTLLAGGSDTQYF	TGTGCCAGTACCCTTCTAGCGGGGGGTTCAGATACGCAGTATTTT
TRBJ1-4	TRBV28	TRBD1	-	CASSHGQEVREKLFF	TGTGCCAGCAGTCACGGACAGGAAGTTCGTGAAAAACTGTTTTTT
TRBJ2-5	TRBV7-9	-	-	CASSLEAQETQYF	TGTGCCAGCAGCTTGGAGGCCCAAGAGACCCAGTACTTC
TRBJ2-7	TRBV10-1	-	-	CASSDPTGNYEQYF	TGCGCCAGCAGTGACCCCACAGGGAACTACGAGCAGTACTTC
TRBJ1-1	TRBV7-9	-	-	CASSTITRNREAFF	TGTGCCAGCAGCACGATCACACGGAATCGGGAAGCTTTCTTT